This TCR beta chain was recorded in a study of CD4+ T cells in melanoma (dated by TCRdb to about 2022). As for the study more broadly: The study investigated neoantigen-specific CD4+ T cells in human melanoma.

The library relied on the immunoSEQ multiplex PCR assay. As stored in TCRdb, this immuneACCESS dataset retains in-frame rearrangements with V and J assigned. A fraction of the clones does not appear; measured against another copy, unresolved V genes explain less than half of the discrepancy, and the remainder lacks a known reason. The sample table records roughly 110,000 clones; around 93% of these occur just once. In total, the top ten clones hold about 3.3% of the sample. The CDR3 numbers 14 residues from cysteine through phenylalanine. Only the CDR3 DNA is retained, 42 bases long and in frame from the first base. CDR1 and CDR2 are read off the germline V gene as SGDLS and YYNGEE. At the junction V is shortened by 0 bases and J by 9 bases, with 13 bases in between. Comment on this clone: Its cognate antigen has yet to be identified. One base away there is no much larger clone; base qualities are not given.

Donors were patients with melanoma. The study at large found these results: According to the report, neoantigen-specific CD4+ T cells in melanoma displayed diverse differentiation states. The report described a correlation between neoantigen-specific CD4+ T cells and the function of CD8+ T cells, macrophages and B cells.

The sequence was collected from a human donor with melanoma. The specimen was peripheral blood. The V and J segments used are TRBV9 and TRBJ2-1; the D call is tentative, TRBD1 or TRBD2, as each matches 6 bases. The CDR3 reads CASSVVGGLGEQFF. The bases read TGTGCCAGCAGCGTAGTAGGGGGGTTGGGTGAGCAGTTCTTC.